The TCR beta chain under discussion was sequenced for a study of molecular identifiers for immune sequencing clone quantification. General study findings and limits: Clones above 20 RNA copies held over 99% of effector molecules, under 1% in naive cells. Jurkat TCR RNA from one cell was spiked into one million naive cells, and it was reportedly detectable there.

There are a few counts of this clonotype. Its antigen remains unknown. Sorting defined naive CD8 T cells as CD8+CD4-CCR7+CD45RA+. As previously described, bulk TCR libraries were made using listed TCR primers. TCRdb fed the PCR reads into MiXCR, producing one record per CDR3 protein. Counted here are 250,000 to 350,000 distinct CDR3 sequences, around 21% occurring once; the ten biggest clones make up approximately 0.8%. With 6 bases removed from V and 2 bases from J, the gap between germline ends came to 17 bases. The germline gives CDR1 PRHDT, CDR2 FYEKMQ (reference sequence). The CDR3 is 15 amino acids.

Sequenced material: naive CD8+ T cells from blood, with Jurkat cell RNA spiked in. Regarding subset: FACS-sorted CD8+CD4-CCR7+CD45RA+ naive T cells. The TCR comes from a human donor in good health. Some libraries in this study had Jurkat cell RNA spiked in. The chain uses TRBV13 and TRBJ2-7; perhaps D is TRBD1 or TRBD2 (6 bases each). The CDR3: CASSFRRDNAYEQYF. DNA of the CDR3: TGTGCCAGCAGTTTCCGGCGGGACAACGCCTACGAGCAGTACTTC.